Described below is a single TCR beta chain sequence and its context. The repertoire was sequenced with immunoSEQ multiplex PCR; TCRdb's copy has only in-frame clones and lacks some. The repertoire holds 200,000 to 300,000 clones, more than 75% seen once, with approximately 2.2% in the top ten. V lost 1 base to trimming and J lost 3 bases, with 14 bases between them. This CDR3 contains 15 residues. Per germline, CDR1 SGHRS and CDR2 YFSETQ. These data belong to a study of blood T cell repertoires in COVID-19. The wider study: Sites across the United States, Italy and Spain contributed samples from acute and convalescent COVID-19.

The TCR originated in a woman aged 45-65 years with acute or convalescent COVID-19. The chain employs TRBV5-1 and TRBJ2-7; D is perhaps TRBD2 (6 bases). Input material: peripheral blood. CDR3 nucleotides: TGCGCCAGCAGCTTGATTCCGGGGGAAGGCTACGAGCAGTACTTC. This translates into CASSLIPGEGYEQYF.